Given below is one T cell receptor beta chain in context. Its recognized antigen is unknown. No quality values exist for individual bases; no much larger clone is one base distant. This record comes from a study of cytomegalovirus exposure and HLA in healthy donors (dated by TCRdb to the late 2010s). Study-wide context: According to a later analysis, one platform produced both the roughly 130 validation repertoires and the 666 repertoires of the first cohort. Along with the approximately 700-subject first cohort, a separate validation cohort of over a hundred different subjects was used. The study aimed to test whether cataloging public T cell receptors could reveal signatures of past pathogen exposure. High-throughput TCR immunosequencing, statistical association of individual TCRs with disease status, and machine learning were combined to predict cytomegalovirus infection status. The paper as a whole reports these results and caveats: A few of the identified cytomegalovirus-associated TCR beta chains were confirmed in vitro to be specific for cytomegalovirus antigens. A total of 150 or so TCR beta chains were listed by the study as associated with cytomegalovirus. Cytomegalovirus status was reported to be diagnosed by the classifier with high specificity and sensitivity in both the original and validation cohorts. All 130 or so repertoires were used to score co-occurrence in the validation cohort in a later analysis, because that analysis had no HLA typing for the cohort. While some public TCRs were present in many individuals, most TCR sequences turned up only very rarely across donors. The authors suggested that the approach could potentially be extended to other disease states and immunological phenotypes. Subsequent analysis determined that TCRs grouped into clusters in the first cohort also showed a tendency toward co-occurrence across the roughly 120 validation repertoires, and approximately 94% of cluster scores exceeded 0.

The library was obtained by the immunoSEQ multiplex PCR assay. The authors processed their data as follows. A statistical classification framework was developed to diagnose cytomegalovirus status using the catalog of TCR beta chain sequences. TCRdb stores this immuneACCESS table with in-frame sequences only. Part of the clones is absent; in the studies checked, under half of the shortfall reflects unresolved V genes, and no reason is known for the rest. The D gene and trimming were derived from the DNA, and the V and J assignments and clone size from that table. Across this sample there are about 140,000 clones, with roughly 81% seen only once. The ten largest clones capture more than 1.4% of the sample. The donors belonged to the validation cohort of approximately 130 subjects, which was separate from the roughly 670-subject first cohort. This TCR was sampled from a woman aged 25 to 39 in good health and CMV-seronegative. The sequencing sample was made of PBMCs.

The nucleotide sequence reads TGTGCCAGCACCTGGACTAGCGGGGGCTCCTACGAGCAGTACTTC. Translated, it gives CASTWTSGGSYEQYF. The sequence joins TRBV6-6 to TRBJ2-7; the junction holds 13 bases that match TRBD2. The germline V gene (reference sequence) specifies MNHNY as CDR1 and SVGAGI as CDR2. Measured from the cysteine to the phenylalanine, the CDR3 is 15 residues long. Only the CDR3 DNA stays, 45 bases, in frame from base 1. V lost 7 bases and J lost 0 bases, and the count of bases not matched to a germline gene is 3.